This passage covers 14 T cell receptor beta chains from one sample sequenced in a study of naive and memory T cell subsets. Two oligonucleotides, mixed equimolar, formed the beta constant-region primer covering TRBC1 and TRBC2. Ligated cDNA was amplified by four rounds of PCR with nested alpha and beta constant-region primers and SP2. From the UMI-ligation and nested PCR reads, TCRdb called clonotypes with MiXCR, one entry per CDR3 protein. The sample holds roughly 99,000 distinct CDR3 sequences, roughly 10% seen once. General study findings and limits: A few larger clonotypes appeared in naive repertoires, especially CD8, possibly memory cells re-expressing CD45RA.

Which antigens these TCRs recognize remains unknown. Sequenced material: naive CD4+ T cells from blood. The origin of the receptors is a human donor in good health.

In its sample, this clonotype was seen many times. The rearrangement joins TRBV10-3 to TRBJ2-7; D might be TRBD1 (5 bases). Germline V gives CDR1 ENHRY, CDR2 SYGVKD. V was clipped by 7 bases and J by 3 bases, with 13 bases between them. This CDR3 spans 13 amino acids. CDR3 protein: CAIKGWKDYEQYF. The CDR3 DNA is TGTGCCATCAAGGGGTGGAAAGACTACGAGCAGTACTTC.

There are many counts of this clonotype. The chain uses TRBV11-1 and TRBJ2-2; the D is unclear. This CDR3 spans 14 amino acids. The V and J ends lost 3 bases and 6 bases respectively, with 11 bases between them. Looked up from germline, CDR1 is SGHAT and CDR2 is FQDESV (reference sequence). The CDR3 loop reads CASSFNSLPGELFF. The CDR3 nucleotides are TGTGCCAGCAGCTTTAACAGCCTCCCCGGGGAGCTGTTTTTT. Based on the CDR3 plus reference TRBV11-1 and TRBJ2-2, the full variable domain is EAEVAQSPRYKITEKSQAVAFWCDPISGHATLYWYRQILGQGPELLVQFQDESVVDDSQLPKDRFSAERLKGVDSTLKIQPAELGDSAMYLCASSFNSLPGELFFGEGSRLTVL.

CDR3 in amino acids: CASSLTPRGAYGYTF. In DNA form, the CDR3 reads TGTGCCAGCAGTTTAACCCCGAGGGGCGCCTATGGCTACACCTTC. The chain uses TRBV12-3 or TRBV12-4 and TRBJ1-2; a possible D gene is TRBD1 (5 bases). Deletions cut 2 bases from V and 4 bases from J, with 14 bases between. There are 15 residues in the CDR3.

This clonotype has just a few counts. The chain is built from TRBV7-3 and TRBJ2-7, with TRBD2 as a possible D gene (5 bases). This CDR3 region has 14 residues. Trimming removed 1 base at V and 4 bases at J, with 11 bases between. Germline CDR1 is SGHTA and CDR2 is FQGTGA. CDR3 region: CASSLRDWRYEQYF. The CDR3, as DNA: TGTGCCAGCAGCTTAAGAGACTGGAGGTACGAGCAGTACTTC.

J is TRBJ2-3 and V is TRBV19; D unclear. Germline-derived CDR1 and CDR2 are LNHDA and SQIVND (reference sequence). The CDR3 has 11 amino acids. For the CDR3, the DNA is TGTCACCGTTTTTTCACAGATACGCAGTATTTT. This codes for CHRFFTDTQYF.

This clonotype appeared many times. The chain uses TRBV28 and TRBJ2-1, with 12 bases lining up with TRBD2. CDR3 length equals 16 residues. Losses at the gene ends were 7 bases for V and 4 bases for J; bases not matched to a gene: 8. Germline V gene sequence: CDR1 MDHEN, CDR2 SYDVKM. The CDR3 protein is CASTRTSGVKYNEQFF. For the CDR3, the DNA is TGTGCCAGCACCCGGACTAGCGGGGTGAAATACAATGAGCAGTTCTTC.

Notes on this clonotype: A much larger clone lies one base from this, so it may be a read error. The J gene is TRBJ2-3, the V gene TRBV11-2; D is unresolved. The V gene lost 4 bases and the J gene lost 2 bases, with 4 bases spanning the gap. The CDR3 extends over 12 amino acids. Germline lookup yields CDR1 SGHAT and CDR2 FQNNGV. The CDR3 DNA reads as TGTGCCAGCAGCTACTACACAGATACGCAGTATTTT. This translates into CASSYYTDTQYF.

This clonotype showed up just a few times. The V gene is TRBV7-2, the J gene TRBJ2-3; 11 bases align to TRBD1. The CDR3 extends over 15 amino acids. Germline CDR1 reads SGHTA; CDR2 reads FQGNSA. Trimming removed 5 bases from V and 6 bases from J; junction bases left unmatched: 7. The CDR3 is CASSRPGQGVDTQYF. The CDR3 DNA reads TGTGCCAGCAGCCGTCCGGGACAGGGGGTGGATACGCAGTATTTT.

This clonotype was picked up a small number of times. The chain combines TRBV28 with TRBJ1-3; no reliable D call. The CDR3 extends over 17 amino acids. Germline V gene sequence: CDR1 MDHEN, CDR2 SYDVKM. With 5 bases removed from V and 0 bases from J, the gap between germline ends came to 17 bases. Written as DNA, the CDR3 is TGTGCCAGCAGTCCCGGTGGCACCATCAGCTCTGGAAACACCATATATTTT. This sequence encodes CASSPGGTISSGNTIYF.

In DNA, the CDR3 is TGTGCCAGCTCCCCCGACAGGGAGCTAGAGACCCAGTACTTC. It yields the protein CASSPDRELETQYF. The chain couples TRBV18 to TRBJ2-5; 7 bases agree with TRBD1. Germline V gene sequence: CDR1 KGHSH, CDR2 LQKENI. Trimming at V came to 6 bases and at J to 4 bases, leaving 8 bases not matched to a gene. The CDR3 covers 14 residues.

This clonotype has a count of ten or more. The V and J genes are TRBV29-1 and TRBJ1-3, with D uncertain. The V and J ends lost 0 bases and 0 bases respectively, with 6 bases between them. This CDR3 region has 14 residues. Germline V lookup: CDR1 SQVTM, CDR2 ANQGSEA. CDR3 coding DNA: TGCAGCGTTGAAGAGGCGGGCTCTGGAAACACCATATATTTT. It is translated as CSVEEAGSGNTIYF. The variable domain in full, completed from reference TRBV29-1 and TRBJ1-3, reads SAVISQKPSRDICQRGTSLTIQCQVDSQVTMMFWYRQQPGQSLTLIATANQGSEATYESGFVIDKFPISRPNLTFSTLTVSNMSPEDSSIYLCSVEEAGSGNTIYFGEGSWLTVV.

This clonotype was seen at least ten times. This sequence joins TRBV28 and TRBJ2-7; D gene unclear. Germline V gives CDR1 MDHEN, CDR2 SYDVKM. Trimming took off 6 bases at V and 2 bases at J, with 5 bases between the two ends. The CDR3 has 11 amino acids. The CDR3 region has the DNA TGTGCCAGCAGGCGAGCCTACGAGCAGTACTTC. Protein product: CASRRAYEQYF.

The chain couples TRBV4-3 to TRBJ1-6; D not resolved. This CDR3 is 14 amino acids long. Germline V gene data show CDR1 as LGHNA and CDR2 as YSLEER. Trimming removed 0 bases at V and 8 bases at J, with 8 bases between. The CDR3 spells CASSQDVADSPLHF. CDR3 nucleotide sequence: TGCGCCAGCAGCCAAGATGTCGCAGATTCACCCCTCCACTTT.

The chain joins TRBV27 to TRBJ1-6; no reliable D call. This CDR3 has 12 amino acids. CDR1 and CDR2 from the germline V gene are MNHEY and SMNVEV (reference sequence). V was shortened by 4 bases and J by 9 bases, with 7 bases between the two germline ends. The CDR3 reads CASSYSSSPLHF. DNA of the CDR3: TGTGCCAGCAGTTACAGTAGTTCACCCCTCCACTTT.